Presented here are 4 T cell receptor beta chains from one specimen sequenced in a study of blood T cells in healthy people across ages. A J-beta primer mix and a sample-barcoded 5' primer were used in a second PCR of about 6 to 12 cycles. TCRdb re-analysed the 5' RACE reads in MiXCR, keeping a single row per CDR3 protein. Here the sample spans 1.5 million to 2 million distinct CDR3 sequences, 25% to 30% being singletons. The sequencing input was blood. The receptors here all came from a woman in her 30s in good health.

The sample holds a few counts of this clonotype. This chain links TRBV7-9 with TRBJ2-1, with 13 positions matching TRBD2. CDR1 is SEHNR, CDR2 FQNEAQ, per germline (reference sequence). The CDR3 is 16 residues long. With V trimmed by 5 bases and J by 7 bases, 8 bases remained unmatched. CDR3: CASSPRTSGSRNEQFF. In nucleotides, the CDR3 is TGTGCCAGCAGCCCGCGGACTAGCGGGAGTAGGAATGAGCAGTTCTTC.

This clonotype occurred many times. V and J are TRBV29-1 and TRBJ2-7, with TRBD1 matching over 9 bases. Trimming cost V 4 bases and J 6 bases; bases outside gene matches: 13. Per germline, CDR1 SQVTM and CDR2 ANQGSEA. The CDR3 sequence is 15 residues long. The DNA for the CDR3 is TGCAGCGTTGGCCTGGGACAGGGCTTCTCCCTCGAGCAGTACTTC. Amino acids: CSVGLGQGFSLEQYF.

The sample holds a few counts of this clonotype. The chain links TRBV12-3 or TRBV12-4 to TRBJ2-7; D remains unclear. V was shortened by 4 bases and J by 2 bases, with 12 bases between the two germline ends. The CDR3 covers 14 residues. CDR3 amino acids: CASSSHGSAYEQYF. In nucleotides, the CDR3 is TGTGCCAGCAGTTCACACGGGTCAGCCTACGAGCAGTACTTC.

Many counts were recorded for this clonotype. V is TRBV5-1 and J is TRBJ2-5; 7 bases are a match to TRBD1. The CDR3 has 12 residues. Germline CDR1 reads SGHRS; CDR2 reads YFSETQ. Germline trimming cut 4 bases from V and 11 bases from J; bases unmatched to any gene: 8. The CDR3 coding sequence is TGCGCCAGCAGCCCCGACAGGGCACAGCAGTACTTC. Residues: CASSPDRAQQYF.